The clone carrying this T cell receptor beta chain was observed a few times. Its antigen is unknown. Germline CDR1 and CDR2: LNHNV and YYDKDF (reference sequence). The V and J ends lost 0 bases and 2 bases respectively, with 20 bases between them. CDR3 length equals 18 residues. This specimen comes from a study of identical twins. Findings of the study overall: In beta out-of-frame sequences, the excess sharing between twins was weaker. Zero-insertion findings could be partly confounded by invariant cells (MAIT and iNKT cells).

Template switching (which added a universal primer site) was used, and cDNA carried unique molecular identifiers. TCRdb used MiXCR to reprocess the 5' RACE reads, holding one entry per CDR3 protein. The sample contains 1.5 million to 2 million distinct CDR3 sequences, less than 35% of which appear only once. The genes are TRBV15 and TRBJ2-7; D may match TRBD1 or TRBD2 (5 bases each). The source material was cord blood. The source of this sequence is a newborn girl in good health. The CDR3 nucleotides read TGTGCCACCAGCAGAGACGACACCGGGACCCGTACAACCTACGAGCAGTACTTC. It translates to CATSRDDTGTRTTYEQYF.